These 6 T cell receptor beta chains share one sample of origin, sequenced in a study of response to subunit inactivated influenza vaccine. In TCRdb, the RT-PCR reads were re-called with MiXCR into one record per CDR3 protein. The sample has around 760,000 distinct CDR3 sequences, about 15% seen once. This sample comprised PBMCs from blood, obtained 14 to 15 days before vaccination. These TCRs come from a man aged 45 to 65 who received an inactivated influenza vaccine.

This clonotype was seen a few times. V usage is TRBV6-2 or TRBV6-3 and J usage is TRBJ1-1, with no clear D. There are 15 residues in the CDR3. CDR1 is MNHEY, CDR2 SVGEGT, per germline. V was shortened by 5 bases and J by 1 base, with 14 bases between the two germline ends. The CDR3 coding sequence is TGTGCCAGCAGTCGCCGAGGGCAGAAGAACACTGAAGCTTTCTTT. Its translation is CASSRRGQKNTEAFF.

The chain is built from TRBV7-2 and TRBJ1-1; D remains unclear. V lost 3 bases to trimming and J lost 5 bases, with 13 bases between them. Germline V gene lookup returns CDR1 SGHTA and CDR2 FQGNSA. CDR3 length equals 14 residues. The CDR3 is CASSLMVARTEAFF. For the CDR3, the DNA is TGTGCCAGCAGCTTGATGGTGGCTCGGACTGAAGCTTTCTTT.

The chain links TRBV6-2 or TRBV6-3 to TRBJ1-5, with D unclear. The germline V gene has CDR1 MNHEY and CDR2 SVGEGT. The CDR3 has 13 residues. The V gene lost 6 bases and the J gene lost 5 bases, with 11 bases spanning the gap. This chain's CDR3 is CASSSHGYQPQHF. The CDR3 bases are TGTGCCAGCAGCTCACACGGTTATCAGCCCCAGCATTTT.

At least ten counts were recorded for this clonotype. The chain combines TRBV29-1 with TRBJ2-1; 13 nucleotides agree with TRBD2. The ends lost 4 bases at V and 6 bases at J; junction bases unmatched: 3. Germline loops: CDR1 SQVTM, CDR2 ANQGSEA. This CDR3 is 14 amino acids long. The CDR3 DNA follows: TGCAGCGTTGCCGGGACTAGCGGGGTCAATGAGCAGTTCTTC. This codes for CSVAGTSGVNEQFF.

The chain couples TRBV5-1 to TRBJ2-1; TRBD2 might be the D (6 bases). The CDR3 runs 15 residues. Germline loops: CDR1 SGHRS, CDR2 YFSETQ. V dropped 0 bases and J dropped 7 bases, with 14 bases sitting between them. The CDR3 sequence: CASSLVEGLVNEQFF. In DNA, the CDR3 is TGCGCCAGCAGCTTGGTGGAGGGCCTTGTAAATGAGCAGTTCTTC. The whole variable domain, remainder taken from reference TRBV5-1 and TRBJ2-1, is KAGVTQTPRYLIKTRGQQVTLSCSPISGHRSVSWYQQTPGQGLQFLFEYFSETQRNKGNFPGRFSGRQFSNSRSEMNVSTLELGDSALYLCASSLVEGLVNEQFFGPGTRLTVL.

This chain uses TRBV11-2 with TRBJ2-3; D might be TRBD1 (5 bases). The CDR3 totals 14 residues. Deletions cut 3 bases from V and 6 bases from J, with 13 bases between. Germline CDR1 SGHAT, CDR2 FQNNGV. The CDR3: CASSLPGIADTQYF. CDR3 coding DNA: TGTGCCAGCAGCTTGCCAGGGATAGCCGATACGCAGTATTTT.